These 11 T cell receptor beta chains were sequenced from one sample in a study of blood T cell repertoires in COVID-19. Measured with immunoSEQ multiplex PCR; TCRdb has only the in-frame clones, and not every one. Of approximately 150,000 clones in the sample, roughly 87% are singletons; the top ten hold under 6%. Source material: peripheral blood. These receptors all come from a human donor in a cohort sampled during active COVID-19.

J is TRBJ1-4 and V is TRBV30; tentative D call: TRBD1 (5 bases). V gave up 4 bases and J gave up 7 bases, with 22 bases separating them. CDR1 is GTSNPN, CDR2 SVGIG, per germline (reference sequence). The CDR3 covers 16 residues. CDR3: CAWMPSGGFKGEKLFF. In DNA, the CDR3 is TGTGCCTGGATGCCCTCGGGGGGGTTTAAAGGTGAAAAACTGTTTTTT.

Concerning this clone: The conserved phenylalanine or tryptophan is not found at the CDR3 terminus, so this likely reflects a read error. The limits of the CDR3 on the DNA are not certain, so only TCRdb's listed CDR3 is given. This chain links TRBV6-1 with TRBJ1-2; the table calls TRBD1, which could not be checked here. Per the germline V gene, CDR1 is MNHNS and CDR2 is SASEGT. The length of the CDR3 is 11 amino acids, counting both ends. The CDR3: CASSDRQGLLI.

V usage is TRBV5-4 and J usage is TRBJ2-5; D possibly corresponds to TRBD1 (6 bases). The CDR3 length is 15 residues. Trimming took 0 bases from V and 5 from J, leaving 14 bases between them. CDR1 SGHNT and CDR2 YYREEE come from the germline V gene (reference sequence). The CDR3 nucleotides are TGTGCCAGCAGCTTGGTGGGGGCCGGTTGGGAGACCCAGTACTTC. The encoded protein is CASSLVGAGWETQYF.

This clone has just one count. This rearrangement joins TRBV30 to TRBJ2-1; TRBD2 aligns across 9 bases. This CDR3 has 15 amino acids. CDR1 is GTSNPN, CDR2 SVGIG, per germline (reference sequence). The ends lost 0 bases at V and 3 bases at J; junction bases unmatched: 3. This CDR3 reads CAWSVGGGGYNEQFF. Here the CDR3 DNA reads TGTGCCTGGAGTGTTGGCGGGGGGGGCTACAATGAGCAGTTCTTC.

The chain carries TRBV6-6 and TRBJ2-7; 7 positions match TRBD1. Germline V gene lookup returns CDR1 MNHNY and CDR2 SVGAGI (reference sequence). The CDR3 length is 15 residues. V dropped 0 bases and J dropped 5; count of bases not matched to a gene: 7. In DNA, the CDR3 is TGTGCCAGCAGTTACTCGCCGGACAGGAGCCACGAGCAGTACTTC. The encoded protein is CASSYSPDRSHEQYF.

The CDR3 nucleotides read TGTGCCAGCAGTTTACAGGGGGGCACTGAAGCTTTCTTT. It is translated as CASSLQGGTEAFF. The chain links TRBV28 to TRBJ1-1, with 7 bases aligning to TRBD1. CDR1 and CDR2 from the germline V gene are MDHEN and SYDVKM. The CDR3 is 13 residues long. V was pared by 2 bases and J by 4 bases, with 1 base of the junction left unmatched.

This chain connects TRBV25-1 to TRBJ1-3; the D is unclear. Germline V gene sequence: CDR1 MGHDK, CDR2 SYGVNS. V shed 0 bases and J shed 7 bases, with 16 bases lying between them. The CDR3 has 16 amino acids. Here the CDR3 DNA reads TGTGCCAGCAGTGAATACCGACATCTCCCATGGAACACCATATATTTT. It specifies CASSEYRHLPWNTIYF.

The chain links TRBV4-3 to TRBJ1-4; no definite D call. Trimming stripped 1 base from V and 5 bases from J, with 5 bases between. Germline CDR1 LGHNA, CDR2 YSLEER. This CDR3 region has 13 residues. Here the CDR3 reads CASSQGRNEKLFF. The CDR3 DNA reads TGCGCCAGCAGCCAAGGGAGAAATGAAAAACTGTTTTTT.

This rearrangement joins TRBV4-1 to TRBJ2-3; 7 nucleotides match TRBD2. The V gene's germline CDR1 is MGHRA and CDR2 YSYEKL. The J segment lost 0 bases and the V segment lost 3 bases, leaving 6 bases of the junction unmatched. This CDR3 spans 16 amino acids. This chain's CDR3 is CASSQGTTGSTDTQYF. In DNA, the CDR3 is TGCGCCAGCAGCCAGGGGACTACCGGTAGCACAGATACGCAGTATTTT.

The V and J genes are TRBV6-5 and TRBJ2-3, with 9 bases lining up with TRBD2. Germline CDR1 MNHEY, CDR2 SVGAGI. The CDR3 is 15 amino acids. Trimming at V came to 2 bases and at J to 4 bases, leaving 4 bases not matched to a gene. CDR3 in DNA: TGTGCCAGCAGTTACGCGGGAGGGCCATCAGATACGCAGTATTTT. Encoded protein: CASSYAGGPSDTQYF.

In nucleotides, the CDR3 is TGTGCCAGCAGTGAGGGAGGAAGGGCAGATGGCTACACCTTC. It specifies CASSEGGRADGYTF. The V gene is TRBV2, the J gene TRBJ1-2; the D is unclear. The CDR3 runs 14 residues. In germline, CDR1 is SNHLY, CDR2 FYNNEI. V lost 3 bases and J 6 bases, leaving 14 bases between the germline ends.